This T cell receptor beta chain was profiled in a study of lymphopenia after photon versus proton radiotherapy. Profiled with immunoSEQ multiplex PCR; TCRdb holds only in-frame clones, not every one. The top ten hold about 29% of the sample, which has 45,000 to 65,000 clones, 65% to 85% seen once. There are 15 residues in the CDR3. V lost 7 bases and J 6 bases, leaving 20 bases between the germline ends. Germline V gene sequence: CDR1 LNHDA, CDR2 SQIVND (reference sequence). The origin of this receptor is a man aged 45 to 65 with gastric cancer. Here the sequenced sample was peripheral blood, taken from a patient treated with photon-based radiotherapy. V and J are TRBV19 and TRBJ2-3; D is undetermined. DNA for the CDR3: TGTGCCAGTATGTTAAGAGGAAGCTTAGGTGATACGCAGTATTTT. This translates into CASMLRGSLGDTQYF.